The clone carrying this TCR beta chain was seen once. Patients sequenced had flow cytometry evidence of CD8+CD57+ cell expansion. A severe acquired aplastic anemia diagnosis applied to all patients. The data were obtained in a study of CD8+CD57+ T cells in acquired aplastic anemia. V trimming: 4 bases; J trimming: 10 bases; junction bases outside the gene matches: 9. Germline-derived CDR1 and CDR2 are SGHAT and FQNNGV. The length of the CDR3 is 13 residues. Genomic DNA served as template for TCR beta VDJ and CDR3 profiling. In TCRdb, the reads were re-called with MiXCR into one record per CDR3 protein. The sample consists of some 140,000 distinct CDR3 sequences, roughly 54% of them appearing once.

This chain connects TRBV11-2 to TRBJ1-2, with 7 bases that match TRBD1. The specimen sequenced was sorted CD4+, CD8+, or CD8+CD57+ T cells (not recorded which) from PBMCs. The clonotype comes from a human donor with aplastic anemia. The CDR3 nucleotides are TGTGCCAGCAGCTCCGGGGACAGAAAGGACTACACCTTC. Translated, it gives CASSSGDRKDYTF.